This TCR beta chain was retrieved from a study of T cells after yellow fever vaccination. Regarding the study as a whole: Peaking on day 5 versus 15, the secondary response was faster but weaker. Relatively few clonotypes were ones that appeared in both CD4 and CD8 compartments. Reappearance after the booster was seen for most primary-vaccination clones, at 96% CD4 and about 90% CD8.

Template-switching 5'RACE yielded the TCR cDNA; a universal primer site and UMIs were added in the process. TCRdb re-analysed the 5' RACE reads in MiXCR, keeping a single row per CDR3 protein. Among 150,000 to 200,000 distinct CDR3 sequences listed, roughly a tenth were seen once. Trimming left V 6 bases short and J 6 bases short, with 12 bases between. The germline V gene encodes CDR1 WNHNN and CDR2 SYGVQD (reference sequence). The CDR3 consists of 13 residues. With regard to this clonotype: Antigen specificity is unknown.

The receptor was derived from a man younger than 35 who received the YFV17D yellow fever vaccine. Sequencing used CD8+ T cells sorted from PBMCs, obtained 45 days after the yellow fever booster vaccination. V gene TRBV10-1 combines with J gene TRBJ2-1, with D perhaps being TRBD1 or TRBD2 (5 bases each). CDR3 sequence reads: CASSRGATNEQFF. The DNA for the CDR3 is TGCGCCAGCAGCCGAGGGGCAACCAATGAGCAGTTCTTC.